The 30 T cell receptor beta chains given below trace back to one sample, sequenced in a study of blood T cells in healthy people across ages (dated by TCRdb to between 2014 and 2016). Library prep was done by 5' RACE. TCRdb lists the instrument as Illumina HiSeq 2500. A second 7 to 11 cycle PCR used a sample-barcoded 5' primer and a J-beta primer mix. Through fastp at Q25 and MiXCR, TCRdb rebuilt clones from the public reads, retaining in-frame beta chains. Every CDR3 protein is listed once, alongside the most common genes and DNA of its rows. The sample contains about 1.4 million distinct CDR3 sequences, roughly 64% of them found a single time. Over 5.5% of the sample lies in the top ten. Material: blood. The source is a man in his late teens or twenties in good health.

This clonotype was observed once. CDR3 region: CASGTSGPTGELFF. CDR3 sequence (DNA): TGCGCCAGCGGGACTAGCGGCCCCACCGGGGAGCTGTTTTTT. The chain combines TRBV10-2 with TRBJ2-2, with 11 bases identical to TRBD2. J lost 4 bases, V lost 8 bases, and 3 bases had no gene match. The CDR3 runs 14 residues. Germline CDR1 and CDR2: WSHSY and SAAADI.

The chain joins TRBV6-1 to TRBJ2-1, with unresolved D. Deletions cut 2 bases from V and 9 bases from J, with 5 bases between. The CDR3 is made up of 11 amino acids. CDR1 MNHNS and CDR2 SASEGT come from the germline V gene. Here the CDR3 reads CASSETREQFF. DNA for the CDR3: TGTGCCAGCAGTGAAACCCGTGAGCAGTTCTTC.

The table lists this clonotype with a few counts. This chain connects TRBV7-2 to TRBJ1-2; D gene ambiguous. V shed 5 bases and J shed 0 bases, with 7 bases lying between them. The CDR3 runs to 13 residues. Germline loops: CDR1 SGHTA, CDR2 FQGNSA. The DNA for the CDR3 is TGTGCCAGCAGCCCTGTGACTAACTATGGCTACACCTTC. Amino acid sequence: CASSPVTNYGYTF.

There are a few counts of this clonotype. The chain carries TRBV9 and TRBJ2-5; D unclear. Germline CDR1 reads SGDLS; CDR2 reads YYNGEE. The CDR3 is 12 amino acids. V lost 0 bases, J lost 5 bases, and 5 bases lay in between. The CDR3 nucleotides are TGTGCCAGCAGCGTAGTCCCGGAGACCCAGTACTTC. It translates to CASSVVPETQYF.

The V and J genes are TRBV7-8 and TRBJ2-7; the match to TRBD1 covers 9 bases. Germline assignment: CDR1 SGHVS and CDR2 FQNEAQ. The CDR3 covers 16 residues. Trimming at V came to 2 bases and at J to 3 bases, leaving 8 bases not matched to a gene. The chain's CDR3 is CASSLPGGQGGYEQYF. CDR3 DNA: TGTGCCAGCAGCTTACCCGGGGGACAGGGCGGCTACGAGCAGTACTTC. Complete variable domain (other parts from reference TRBV7-8 and TRBJ2-7): GAGVSQSPRYKVAKRGQDVALRCDPISGHVSLFWYQQALGQGPEFLTYFQNEAQLDKSGLPSDRFFAERPEGSVSTLKIQRTQQEDSAVYLCASSLPGGQGGYEQYFGPGTRLTVT.

This chain joins TRBV5-1 and TRBJ2-3; D perhaps matches TRBD1 (5 bases). With 6 bases removed from V and 2 bases from J, the gap between germline ends came to 13 bases. The length of the CDR3 is 14 residues. Germline-derived CDR1 and CDR2 are SGHRS and YFSETQ. The CDR3 DNA follows: TGCGCCAGCACCCAGACAGTTTTCACAGATACGCAGTATTTT. This gives the protein CASTQTVFTDTQYF.

This clonotype occurred a few times. The chain employs TRBV29-1 and TRBJ1-5, with D possibly TRBD1 on 6 matching bases. The germline CDR1 and CDR2 sequences are SQVTM and ANQGSEA. Trimming removed 4 bases from V and 3 bases from J, with 16 bases in between. The CDR3 covers 15 residues. CDR3 sequence reads: CSVGEKDSINQPQHF. CDR3 sequence (DNA): TGCAGCGTTGGGGAAAAGGACAGTATCAATCAGCCCCAGCATTTT.

The genes are TRBV7-8 and TRBJ1-6; D is undetermined. The CDR3 has 15 residues. The V end lost 1 base, the J end lost 6 bases, and 10 bases lay between the germline ends. CDR1 and CDR2 from the germline V gene are SGHVS and FQNEAQ. Here the CDR3 DNA reads TGTGCCAGCAGCTTAGTGGATGCTCCTAATTCACCCCTCCACTTT. Translated: CASSLVDAPNSPLHF.

This chain connects TRBV4-3 to TRBJ2-6; D uncertain. Trimming left V 4 bases short and J 2 bases short, with 12 bases between. The CDR3 contains 16 residues. Germline V gives CDR1 LGHNA, CDR2 YSLEER. The CDR3 protein is CASSPELGTGANVLTF. In DNA form, the CDR3 reads TGCGCCAGCAGCCCCGAGTTGGGAACTGGGGCCAACGTCCTGACTTTC.

The chain uses TRBV4-3 and TRBJ2-4; 9 bases match TRBD1. The DNA end lines up better with TRBJ2-7; the J call may be wrong. The CDR3 spans 15 residues. The germline CDR1 and CDR2 sequences are LGHNA and YSLEER. This CDR3 is CASSQVWTGVYEQYF. The CDR3 DNA sequence: TGCGCCAGCAGCCAAGTCTGGACAGGGGTTTACGAGCAGTACTTC.

This chain joins TRBV4-1 and TRBJ2-7; D unresolved. V was trimmed by 0 bases and J by 0 bases, leaving 9 bases between them. This CDR3 is 15 amino acids long. Germline CDR1 MGHRA, CDR2 YSYEKL. The CDR3 DNA reads TGCGCCAGCAGCCAAGAGGTCCGGAGCTCCTACGAGCAGTACTTC. This codes for CASSQEVRSSYEQYF.

V gene TRBV6-5 combines with J gene TRBJ2-1; the D is unclear. The CDR3 contains 16 residues. The germline V gene has CDR1 MNHEY and CDR2 SVGAGI. The ends were cut back, 4 bases at V and 0 bases at J, with 13 bases in the middle. The CDR3 DNA sequence: TGTGCCAGCAGTTGTTGGCAGGCGAGCTCCTACAATGAGCAGTTCTTC. It specifies CASSCWQASSYNEQFF.

The chain combines TRBV5-1 with TRBJ2-1; TRBD2 aligns across 9 bases. CDR3 length equals 16 residues. With V trimmed by 0 bases and J by 7 bases, 8 bases remained unmatched. The germline gives CDR1 SGHRS, CDR2 YFSETQ. The CDR3 nucleotides are TGCGCCAGCAGCTTGGTCGTGGCGGGAGGGCTTAATGAGCAGTTCTTC. Its translation is CASSLVVAGGLNEQFF. The whole variable domain, remainder taken from reference TRBV5-1 and TRBJ2-1, is KAGVTQTPRYLIKTRGQQVTLSCSPISGHRSVSWYQQTPGQGLQFLFEYFSETQRNKGNFPGRFSGRQFSNSRSEMNVSTLELGDSALYLCASSLVVAGGLNEQFFGPGTRLTVL.

There are a few counts of this clonotype. The chain employs TRBV15 and TRBJ1-2; maybe TRBD1 (5 bases). The CDR3 covers 14 residues. Deletions cut 2 bases from V and 13 bases from J, with 20 bases between. Per germline, CDR1 LNHNV and CDR2 YYDKDF (reference sequence). CDR3 in DNA: TGTGCCACCAGCAGAAATATGGGACCGCCCGCGGCCACCTTC. This translates into CATSRNMGPPAATF. The variable domain in full, completed from reference TRBV15 and TRBJ1-2, reads DAMVIQNPRYQVTQFGKPVTLSCSQTLNHNVMYWYQQKSSQAPKLLFHYYDKDFNNEADTPDNFQSRRPNTSFCFLDIRSPGLGDTAMYLCATSRNMGPPAATFGSGTRLTVV.

The V and J genes are TRBV7-2 and TRBJ1-5, with D uncertain. CDR3 size: 13 residues. The germline V gene encodes CDR1 SGHTA and CDR2 FQGNSA. The V and J ends lost 6 bases and 1 base respectively, with 7 bases between them. CDR3 sequence (DNA): TGTGCCAGCAGTTCATGGAGCAATCAGCCCCAGCATTTT. This sequence encodes CASSSWSNQPQHF. The whole variable domain, remainder taken from reference TRBV7-2 and TRBJ1-5, is GAGVSQSPSNKVTEKGKDVELRCDPISGHTALYWYRQSLGQGLEFLIYFQGNSAPDKSGLPSDRFSAERTGGSVSTLTIQRTQQEDSAVYLCASSSWSNQPQHFGDGTRLSIL.

This clonotype showed up just a few times. The V gene is TRBV12-3 or TRBV12-4, the J gene TRBJ2-1; no reliable D call. CDR3 length equals 13 residues. Trimming took off 0 bases at V and 4 bases at J, with 4 bases between the two ends. The CDR3 sequence: CASSLADYNEQFF. CDR3 coding DNA: TGTGCCAGCAGTTTAGCAGATTACAATGAGCAGTTCTTC.

This clonotype occurred a few times. J is TRBJ2-1 and V is TRBV7-8, with D possibly TRBD1 on 5 matching bases. V gave up 5 bases and J gave up 1 base, with 18 bases separating them. Germline-derived CDR1 and CDR2 are SGHVS and FQNEAQ. The CDR3 is 17 residues long. The CDR3 sequence is CASSHLLGQLSYNEQFF. The CDR3 region has the DNA TGTGCCAGCAGCCACCTACTGGGGCAGCTGTCCTACAATGAGCAGTTCTTC. The variable domain in full, with the rest retrieved from reference TRBV7-8 and TRBJ2-1, is GAGVSQSPRYKVAKRGQDVALRCDPISGHVSLFWYQQALGQGPEFLTYFQNEAQLDKSGLPSDRFFAERPEGSVSTLKIQRTQQEDSAVYLCASSHLLGQLSYNEQFFGPGTRLTVL.

The rearrangement joins TRBV14 to TRBJ2-1; D tentatively reads TRBD1 or TRBD2 (5 bases each). The V end was cut by 2 bases, the J end by 12 bases, with 14 bases between. The CDR3 length is 13 residues. The germline V gene encodes CDR1 SGHDN and CDR2 FVKESK. The CDR3 nucleotides are TGTGCCAGCAGCCAACTAAACTCGGGGCCGCAGTTCTTC. As protein: CASSQLNSGPQFF.

This clonotype appeared many times. The chain combines TRBV6-4 with TRBJ2-1; D is unresolved. Germline assignment: CDR1 MRHNA and CDR2 SNTAGT. The germline V and J ends were trimmed by 0 bases and 9 bases, with 21 bases remaining between them. CDR3 length: 17 residues. The CDR3 protein is CASSDSSGSGPLGEQFF. In nucleotides, the CDR3 is TGTGCCAGCAGTGACTCTTCCGGGTCCGGGCCCCTAGGTGAGCAGTTCTTC.

This rearrangement joins TRBV28 to TRBJ2-3; TRBD2 agrees at 9 bases. The germline gives CDR1 MDHEN, CDR2 SYDVKM. The ends lost 3 bases at V and 5 bases at J; junction bases unmatched: 9. The CDR3 contains 16 residues. CDR3 in amino acids: CASSFSAGGLGDTQYF. CDR3 sequence (DNA): TGTGCCAGCAGTTTTTCGGCGGGAGGGCTTGGAGATACGCAGTATTTT.

CDR3 nucleotides: TGTGCCAGCAGCTTAGGATCAGTTGCGGACAGGGGAGGAGAGACCCAGTACTTC. Protein: CASSLGSVADRGGETQYF. The chain is built from TRBV7-7 and TRBJ2-5; 9 bases match TRBD1. The CDR3 is 18 amino acids. Trimming cost V 1 base and J 4 bases; bases outside gene matches: 13. CDR1 and CDR2 (germline): SSHAT, FNYEAQ (reference sequence).

The sample holds a few counts of this clonotype. The J gene is TRBJ2-7, the V gene TRBV4-1, with a tentative D call TRBD2 (5 bases). With 1 base removed from V and 2 bases from J, the gap between germline ends came to 18 bases. CDR3 length: 17 residues. Per the germline V gene, CDR1 is MGHRA and CDR2 is YSYEKL. The CDR3 nucleotides are TGCGCCAGCAGCCAAGCCTGGCCGGCGGAGGCCGCCTACGAGCAGTACTTC. This sequence encodes CASSQAWPAEAAYEQYF.

The chain has TRBV6-1 and TRBJ2-4, with 10 bases identical to TRBD1. The J call is in doubt because the DNA end fits TRBJ2-7 better. The CDR3 contains 15 residues. Per germline, CDR1 MNHNS and CDR2 SASEGT. Here the CDR3 DNA reads TGTGCCAGCAGTGAAGCAGGGACAGGGGTATACGAGCAGTACTTC. Amino acid sequence: CASSEAGTGVYEQYF.

V gene TRBV11-2 combines with J gene TRBJ2-3, with D maybe TRBD1 (6 bases). CDR3 size: 15 residues. Germline V lookup: CDR1 SGHAT, CDR2 FQNNGV. With 3 bases removed from V and 3 bases from J, the gap between germline ends came to 13 bases. The CDR3 DNA reads as TGTGCCAGCAGCTTCATACTAGGGGGAACAGATACGCAGTATTTT. As protein: CASSFILGGTDTQYF.

J is TRBJ1-5 and V is TRBV28; 11 bases map to TRBD1. The trim removed 6 bases at V and 4 bases at J, leaving 2 bases unmatched. The CDR3 is 14 residues long. CDR1 is MDHEN and CDR2 is SYDVKM in the germline V gene. CDR3 sequence reads: CASRGQGDNQPQHF. The CDR3 DNA is TGTGCCAGCAGGGGACAGGGGGATAATCAGCCCCAGCATTTT.

As DNA, the CDR3 is TGTGCCACCAGCAGAGAACTCGCGGTTGTCACTGAAGCTTTCTTT. This sequence encodes CATSRELAVVTEAFF. The chain has TRBV15 and TRBJ1-1; D is undetermined. V lost 0 bases, J lost 4 bases, and 12 bases lay in between. Germline CDR1 LNHNV, CDR2 YYDKDF (reference sequence). This CDR3 is 15 amino acids long.

This chain connects TRBV7-2 to TRBJ2-5; no definite D call. The assigned J gene may be wrong: the sequence end matches TRBJ2-7 better. The CDR3 covers 14 residues. CDR1 SGHTA and CDR2 FQGNSA come from the germline V gene. In nucleotides, the CDR3 is TGTGCCAGCAGCCGCGAGAAGACGTCGAACGAGCAGTACTTC. It translates to CASSREKTSNEQYF.

In this sample, this clonotype turned up once. An end of the junction differs from the germline gene, which may be a read error. The genes are TRBV28 and TRBJ2-2, with TRBD2 as a possible D gene (6 bases). Germline CDR1 reads MDHEN; CDR2 reads SYDVKM. The CDR3 extends over 14 amino acids. The CDR3 spells CAGSRTIGTGELFF. The CDR3, as DNA: TGTGCCGGCAGCCGGACTATAGGAACCGGGGAGCTGTTTTTT.

This clonotype has only one observation. The chain joins TRBV6-2 or TRBV6-3 to TRBJ1-2, with D maybe TRBD1 (6 bases). The CDR3 consists of 13 residues. Trimming cost V 5 bases and J 8 bases, with 15 bases left between them. CDR1 MNHEY and CDR2 SVGEGT come from the germline V gene. In DNA form, the CDR3 reads TGTGCCAGCAGTAATCCACAGGGTGACGGCTACACCTTC. This translates into CASSNPQGDGYTF.

This chain connects TRBV29-1 to TRBJ2-1, with D possibly TRBD1 on 6 matching bases. Germline CDR1 reads SQVTM; CDR2 reads ANQGSEA. This CDR3 comprises 12 residues. CDR3 loop: CTGLGTRNEQFF. DNA of the CDR3: TGCACCGGACTTGGGACACGAAATGAGCAGTTCTTC.